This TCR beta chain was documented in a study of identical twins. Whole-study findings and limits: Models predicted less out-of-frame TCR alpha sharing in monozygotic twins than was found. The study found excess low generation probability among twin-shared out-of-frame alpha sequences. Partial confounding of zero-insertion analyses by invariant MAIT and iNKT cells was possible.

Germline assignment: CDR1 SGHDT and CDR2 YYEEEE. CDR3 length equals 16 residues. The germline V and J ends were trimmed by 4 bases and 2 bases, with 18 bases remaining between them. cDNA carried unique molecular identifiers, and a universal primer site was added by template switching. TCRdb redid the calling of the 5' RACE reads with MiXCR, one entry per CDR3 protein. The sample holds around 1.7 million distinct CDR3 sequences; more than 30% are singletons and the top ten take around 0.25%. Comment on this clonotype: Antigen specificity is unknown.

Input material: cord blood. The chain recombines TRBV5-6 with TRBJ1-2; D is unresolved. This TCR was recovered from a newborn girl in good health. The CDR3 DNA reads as TGTGCCAGCAGCCAAGGAGGACTAAACTTAAACTATGGCTACACCTTC. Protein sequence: CASSQGGLNLNYGYTF.